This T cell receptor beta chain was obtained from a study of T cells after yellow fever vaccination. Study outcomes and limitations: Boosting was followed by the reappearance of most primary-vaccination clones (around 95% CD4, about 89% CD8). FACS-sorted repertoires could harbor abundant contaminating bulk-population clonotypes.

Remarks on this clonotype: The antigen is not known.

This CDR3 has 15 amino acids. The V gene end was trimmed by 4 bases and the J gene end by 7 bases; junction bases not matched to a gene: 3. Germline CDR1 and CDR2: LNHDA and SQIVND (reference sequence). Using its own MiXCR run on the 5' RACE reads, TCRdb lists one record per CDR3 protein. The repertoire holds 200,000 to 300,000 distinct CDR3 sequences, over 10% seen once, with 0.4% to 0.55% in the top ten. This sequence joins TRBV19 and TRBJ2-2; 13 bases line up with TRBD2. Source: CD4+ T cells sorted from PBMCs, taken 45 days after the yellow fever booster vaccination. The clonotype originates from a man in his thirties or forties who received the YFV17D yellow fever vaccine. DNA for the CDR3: TGTGCCAGTAGTAAGACTAGCGGGAGGATCGGGGAGCTGTTTTTT. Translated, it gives CASSKTSGRIGELFF.